Following are 8 T cell receptor beta chains from one sample sequenced in a study of blood T cell repertoires in COVID-19. Sequenced by immunoSEQ multiplex PCR; TCRdb stores in-frame clones only, minus some. The sample holds almost 300,000 clones, 85% to 90% seen once. Input material: peripheral blood. These TCRs come from a woman aged 25 to 39 with COVID-19, enrolled during active disease.

This chain connects TRBV29-1 to TRBJ2-1; 9 bases fit TRBD1. Germline CDR1 and CDR2: SQVTM and ANQGSEA. The V gene end was trimmed by 7 bases and the J gene end by 10 bases; junction bases not matched to a gene: 5. The CDR3 is 11 residues long. The chain's CDR3 is CSGGQGPEQFF. The CDR3 DNA reads as TGCAGCGGAGGACAGGGGCCGGAGCAGTTCTTC.

The chain joins TRBV4-1 to TRBJ2-5; 11 nucleotides match TRBD2. Germline V gives CDR1 MGHRA, CDR2 YSYEKL. After removal of 1 base from V and 5 bases from J, the junction contained 9 bases not matched to a gene. The CDR3 consists of 17 residues. The CDR3, as DNA: TGCGCCAGCAGCCAAGTTTCACTAGCGGGGGCTGAGGAGACCCAGTACTTC. Its translation is CASSQVSLAGAEETQYF.

The chain joins TRBV28 to TRBJ1-2, with TRBD1 as a possible D gene (5 bases). Germline CDR1 and CDR2: MDHEN and SYDVKM. This CDR3 contains 14 residues. The germline V and J ends were trimmed by 3 bases and 4 bases, with 12 bases remaining between them. CDR3 loop: CASSFAAQAYGYTF. The CDR3 DNA reads TGTGCCAGCAGTTTTGCGGCACAGGCCTATGGCTACACCTTC.

This clone was counted a single time. The chain has TRBV29-1 and TRBJ2-7; TRBD1 matches at 7 bases. The CDR3 contains 12 residues. The V and J ends lost 5 bases and 8 bases, in that order; junction bases with no gene match: 9. Germline values: CDR1 SQVTM, CDR2 ANQGSEA. In nucleotides, the CDR3 is TGCAGCGTTCAGGAGACAGGGCCCCAGCAGTACTTC. It specifies CSVQETGPQQYF.

The rearrangement links TRBV6-5 to TRBJ1-2, with TRBD1 as a possible D gene (5 bases). The germline V gene has CDR1 MNHEY and CDR2 SVGAGI. The CDR3 spans 14 residues. Between the trimmed V and J ends, which lost 6 bases and 7 bases, there was a span of 18 bases. CDR3 nucleotides: TGTGCCAGCAGCTCGAGTACGGGGGAGGCTGGCTACACCTTC. This translates into CASSSSTGEAGYTF.

This clone was counted a single time. The chain couples TRBV29-1 to TRBJ2-7, with a tentative D call TRBD1 (7 bases). Germline CDR1 reads SQVTM; CDR2 reads ANQGSEA. The V end lost 7 bases, the J end lost 7 bases, and 17 bases lay between the germline ends. This CDR3 is 12 amino acids long. DNA of the CDR3: TGCAGCGGGAGGGACAGCTCATGGGAGCAGTACTTC. This encodes CSGRDSSWEQYF.

This clone was found once. The chain has TRBV6-2 or TRBV6-3 and TRBJ1-1; D is unresolved. The ends were cut back, 0 bases at V and 8 bases at J, with 10 bases in the middle. CDR3 size: 13 residues. The germline gives CDR1 MNHEY, CDR2 SVGEGT. CDR3 coding DNA: TGTGCCAGCAGTTACTCAGGTTGGCGGGAAGCTTTCTTT. Translated: CASSYSGWREAFF.

This clone was recorded once. V usage is TRBV5-1 and J usage is TRBJ1-1; perhaps TRBD1 as D (5 bases). V lost 5 bases, J lost 0 bases, and 8 bases lay in between. CDR1 SGHRS and CDR2 YFSETQ come from the germline V gene. This CDR3 has 13 amino acids. DNA for the CDR3: TGCGCCAGCAGACAGGCGATGAACACTGAAGCTTTCTTT. This codes for CASRQAMNTEAFF. The whole variable domain, filled in from reference TRBV5-1 and TRBJ1-1, reads KAGVTQTPRYLIKTRGQQVTLSCSPISGHRSVSWYQQTPGQGLQFLFEYFSETQRNKGNFPGRFSGRQFSNSRSEMNVSTLELGDSALYLCASRQAMNTEAFFGQGTRLTVV.